This entry features one TCR beta chain sequence. This entry comes from a study of OX40 agonist ivuxolimab in advanced cancers. Clones were sequenced by immunoSEQ multiplex PCR, and TCRdb holds only the in-frame ones, with some missing. The repertoire includes about 82,000 clones, over 65% of them detected once, and 0.7% to 0.9% sits in the top ten. Trimming took off 0 bases at V and 9 bases at J, with 15 bases between the two ends. The CDR3 contains 14 residues. CDR1 and CDR2 (germline): MNHEY, SVGAGI. This sequence joins TRBV6-5 and TRBJ2-7; D gene uncertain. This TCR derives from an adult with an advanced solid tumor such as melanoma, head and neck, liver or kidney cancer. Here the sequenced sample was CD4+ or CD8+ T cells sorted from blood, taken in a trial of the OX40 agonist ivuxolimab. CDR3 DNA sequence: TGTGCCAGCAGTTACTCATACGGAGCAAAGGGGCAGTACTTC. Translated: CASSYSYGAKGQYF.